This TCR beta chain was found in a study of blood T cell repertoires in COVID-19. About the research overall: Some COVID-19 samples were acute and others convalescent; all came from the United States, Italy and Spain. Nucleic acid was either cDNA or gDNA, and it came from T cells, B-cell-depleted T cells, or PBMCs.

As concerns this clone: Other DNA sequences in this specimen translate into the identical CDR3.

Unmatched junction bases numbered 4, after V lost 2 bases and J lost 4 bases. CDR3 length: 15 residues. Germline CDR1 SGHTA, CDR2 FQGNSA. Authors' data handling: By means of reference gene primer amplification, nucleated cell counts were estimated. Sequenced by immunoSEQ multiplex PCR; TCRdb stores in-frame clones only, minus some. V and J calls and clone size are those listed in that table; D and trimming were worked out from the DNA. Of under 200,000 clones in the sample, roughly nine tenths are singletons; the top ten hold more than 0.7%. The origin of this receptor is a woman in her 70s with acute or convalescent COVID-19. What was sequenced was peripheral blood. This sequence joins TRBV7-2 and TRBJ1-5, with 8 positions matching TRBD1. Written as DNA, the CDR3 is TGTGCCAGCAGCTTACAGGGGGCGCGGAATCAGCCCCAGCATTTT. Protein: CASSLQGARNQPQHF. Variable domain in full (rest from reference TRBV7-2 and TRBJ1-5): GAGVSQSPSNKVTEKGKDVELRCDPISGHTALYWYRQSLGQGLEFLIYFQGNSAPDKSGLPSDRFSAERTGGSVSTLTIQRTQQEDSAVYLCASSLQGARNQPQHFGDGTRLSIL.